The present T cell receptor (beta chain) was sequenced within a study of CDR3 diversity in severe acne. TCRdb reprocessed the PCR reads via MiXCR and lists one record per CDR3 protein. The sample lists around 91,000 distinct CDR3 sequences, under 65% seen once, with over 11% in the top ten. Germline CDR1 reads SEHNR; CDR2 reads FQNEAQ (reference sequence). Between the trimmed V and J ends, which lost 5 bases and 0 bases, there was a span of 10 bases. The length of the CDR3 is 14 residues. The genes are TRBV7-9 and TRBJ2-5; possibly TRBD2 for D (5 bases). The sample taken for sequencing was blood. This sequence originates from a male donor in good health, without acne. The CDR3 coding sequence is TGTGCCAGCAGCCCTCCGGGATACCAAGAGACCCAGTACTTC. Translated: CASSPPGYQETQYF.